The clone carrying this T cell receptor beta chain was found a few times. V trimming: 3 bases; J trimming: 7 bases; junction bases outside the gene matches: 11. The CDR3 runs to 15 residues. Germline V gene lookup returns CDR1 SGHRS and CDR2 YFSETQ. This entry is derived from a study of glioma-infiltrating T cells. The iRepertoire nested amplicon-rescue multiplex PCR amplified TCR alpha and beta CDR3s from RNA. MiXCR, run by TCRdb on the multiplex PCR reads, gives a single entry per CDR3 protein. Counted here are about 44,000 distinct CDR3 sequences, approximately 20% occurring once; the ten biggest clones make up 5% to 8%.

Source material: glioma tissue, nonneoplastic brain tissue, or PBMCs (not recorded which). V gene TRBV5-1 combines with J gene TRBJ1-1; 8 bases match TRBD1. The receptor was derived from a human donor with low-grade glioma or glioblastoma, undergoing nonglioma brain surgery, or in good health (not recorded which). The CDR3 loop reads CASSWSIGQGREAFF. The CDR3 DNA sequence: TGCGCCAGCAGCTGGTCAATAGGACAGGGTCGTGAAGCTTTCTTT.